The sequence of this TCR beta chain was determined in a study of T cell responses to AZD1222 COVID-19 vaccine. Study-level results: Along spike, vaccine-associated CD4 TCRs were found throughout, with dominance at 160-218 and 743-854.

As to this clone: Its antigen is unknown.

The CDR3 has 13 residues. V lost 3 bases and J lost 4, with 7 bases in between. Germline V gives CDR1 MRHNA, CDR2 SNTAGT. Produced via immunoSEQ multiplex PCR; TCRdb's table is partial and in-frame only. The repertoire holds 130,000 to 150,000 clones, with 90% to 95% as singletons. Sequencing was performed on peripheral blood, taken after recovery from COVID-19. This TCR came from an adult who had recovered from COVID-19. J is TRBJ1-5 and V is TRBV6-4; D not certain. The CDR3 loop reads CASSEGANQPQHF. In DNA form, the CDR3 reads TGTGCCAGCAGTGAAGGTGCGAATCAGCCCCAGCATTTT.